This is a list of T cell receptor beta chains from one sample in a study of T cell changes during pregnancy in multiple sclerosis. TCRdb's copy holds only in-frame clones and misses some; the assay was immunoSEQ multiplex PCR. This sample has roughly 93,000 clones, with around 92% found just once. This specimen consisted of peripheral blood, obtained after pregnancy. The receptor set was obtained from a female donor with multiple sclerosis, enrolled in a pregnancy study. CDR3s include the opening cysteine and the closing phenylalanine or tryptophan. D genes are given only for firm matches. Size values are once, few and many counts, or a class for expanded clones, and some rows have none.

>few|18|TRBV28|-|TRBJ2-7
TGTGCCAGCAGTCCTTTTATGGTCCAACAGTCTGGAAGATACGAGCAGTACTTC
CASSPFMVQQSGRYEQYF
>-|16|TRBV29-1|TRBD1|TRBJ2-7
TGCAGCGTTGTCTCGTGGTCGGGACAGGGGGTTCTCGAGCAGTACTTC
CSVVSWSGQGVLEQYF
>-|11|TRBV18|-|TRBJ2-7
TGTGCCAGCCAGGGGTCCTACGAGCAGTACTTC
CASQGSYEQYF
>-|11|TRBV20-1|-|TRBJ1-2
TGCAGTGCTCTGGACAGAACGCTCTACACCTTC
CSALDRTLYTF
>-|16|TRBV10-1|TRBD1|TRBJ2-3
TGCGCCAGCAGTGACCCGGACAGGGGGAGGACAGATACGCAGTATTTT
CASSDPDRGRTDTQYF
>-|13|TRBV7-9|-|TRBJ1-1
TGTGCCAGCAGCGGGAGTAGATTAACTGAAGCTTTCTTT
CASSGSRLTEAFF
>-|15|TRBV6-1|TRBD1|TRBJ2-7
TGTGCCAGCAGTGATGGCCGGGACAGCTTCCACGAGCAGTACTTC
CASSDGRDSFHEQYF
>-|15|TRBV5-1|-|TRBJ2-1
TGCGCCAGCAGCCTTTACCGTGAGTACTACAATGAGCAGTTCTTC
CASSLYREYYNEQFF
>-|15|TRBV5-1|-|TRBJ2-2
TGCGCCAGCAGCTTGGTGGCAGGAATGCGCGGGGAGCTGTTTTTT
CASSLVAGMRGELFF
>-|14|TRBV2|TRBD2|TRBJ2-7
TGTGCCAGCAGTGAGACTAGCGGGGGCGACGAGCAGTACTTC
CASSETSGGDEQYF
>-|14|TRBV6-5|TRBD2|TRBJ2-7
TGTGCCAGCACCCGGGACGGGGGGAACTACGAGCAGTACTTC
CASTRDGGNYEQYF
>few|11|TRBV20-1|-|TRBJ2-2
TGCAGTGCGTACTCGTCCGGGGAGCTGTTTTTT
CSAYSSGELFF
>-|13|TRBV6-5|TRBD1|TRBJ1-2
TGTGCCAGCAGTCCGCGGACAGGGCTGGGCTACACCTTC
CASSPRTGLGYTF
>once|15|TRBV4-2|-|TRBJ1-1
TGTGCCAGCAGCCCAGGACGGGGGGGTGGCACTGAAGCTTTCTTT
CASSPGRGGGTEAFF
>-|15|TRBV12-5|TRBD1|TRBJ2-5
TGTGCTAGTGGTTTGGGACAGGGGGGCTGGGAGACCCAGTACTTC
CASGLGQGGWETQYF
>-|10|TRBV30|-|TRBJ1-1
TGTGCCTGGAGTACAGGCCAAGCTTTCTTT
CAWSTGQAFF
>-|16|TRBV5-5|-|TRBJ2-2
TGTGCTTCCTACCCCTTTGGTGCCGGAGGGGCCGGGGAGCTGTTTTTT
CASYPFGAGGAGELFF
>-|12|TRBV6-6|-|TRBJ2-2
TGTGCCAGCCGAACTCAACCCGGGGAGCTGTTTTTT
CASRTQPGELFF
>-|11|TRBV7-8|-|TRBJ1-3
TGTGCCAGCAGCTTCACTAACACCATATATTTT
CASSFTNTIYF
>-|13|TRBV6-1|TRBD1|TRBJ1-2
TGTGCCAGCAGCGGGACAGCGAACTATGGCTACACCTTC
CASSGTANYGYTF
>-|13|TRBV5-4|-|TRBJ2-2
TGTGCCAGCAGCTTGTCAGGTCCCGGGGAGCTGTTTTTT
CASSLSGPGELFF
>-|14|TRBV6-5|-|TRBJ1-2
TGTGCCAGCAGCCGAACAACAGGGACTAATGGCTACACCTTC
CASSRTTGTNGYTF
>once|14|TRBV7-9|TRBD1|TRBJ1-2
TGTGCCAGCAGCCTCGCGGGGACAGACTATGGCTACACCTTC
CASSLAGTDYGYTF
>few|15|TRBV6-5|TRBD1|TRBJ2-7
TGTGCCAGCAGTTACGCCGGGACAGGGACCTACGAGCAGTACTTC
CASSYAGTGTYEQYF
>-|14|TRBV12-5|-|TRBJ1-2
TGTGCTAGTGGTCCACGGAGACAGGACGGTGGCTACACCTTC
CASGPRRQDGGYTF
>-|12|TRBV11-2|-|TRBJ2-7
TGTGCCAGCAGCTTAGTTTCCAACGAGCAGTACTTC
CASSLVSNEQYF
>-|17|TRBV11-2|TRBD2|TRBJ2-1
TGTGCCAGCAGCTTACAACCCGGGAGGGCCTCTACCTATGAGCAGTTCTTC
CASSLQPGRASTYEQFF
>-|14|TRBV27|TRBD1|TRBJ2-3
TGTGCCAGCGCTTGGACAGGGGGCGCAGATACGCAGTATTTT
CASAWTGGADTQYF
>-|16|TRBV9|-|TRBJ1-2
TGTGCCAGCAGCGTAGAGGCAGCGCGAACTAACTATGGCTACACCTTC
CASSVEAARTNYGYTF
>few|15|TRBV4-2|TRBD2|TRBJ2-5
TGTGCCAGCAGCCAGGGCGGGGGGAACCAAGAGACCCAGTACTTC
CASSQGGGNQETQYF
>-|17|TRBV14|TRBD1|TRBJ2-5
TGTGCCAGCAGCCAGGCTCCGGGACAGGGTTATACGGAGACCCAGTACTTC
CASSQAPGQGYTETQYF
>-|15|TRBV6-5|-|TRBJ1-1
TGTGCCAGCAGTTACTCCCCGACAGACTACACTGAAGCTTTCTTT
CASSYSPTDYTEAFF
>-|14|TRBV5-6|-|TRBJ2-7
TGTGCCAGCAGCTTGGGATTTCGGGGTGGCGAGCAGTACTTC
CASSLGFRGGEQYF
>-|13|TRBV29-1|-|TRBJ1-2
TGCAGCGTGGGAAACCAGGGTCGAGATGGCTACACCTTC
CSVGNQGRDGYTF